The entry below describes one T cell receptor (beta chain). Measured with immunoSEQ multiplex PCR; TCRdb has only the in-frame clones, and not every one. The data show around 470,000 clones, less than 95% seen once. The record originates from a study of blood T cell repertoires in COVID-19. Across the study: Sources were T cells, B-cell-depleted T cells, or PBMCs; the material itself was cDNA or gDNA.

In terms of age and location, participants ranged from roughly 18 to 95 years and lived in about 25 US areas. The CDR3 has 13 amino acids. With 5 bases removed from V and 3 bases from J, the gap between germline ends came to 11 bases. Germline V CDR1 and CDR2: MDHEN, SYDVKM. This clonotype originated in a man aged 18 to 35 who had recovered from COVID-19. The chain links TRBV28 to TRBJ2-7; unclear D gene. Sequencing was done on a sample of PBMCs or T cells enriched from blood (not recorded which). The CDR3 reads CASSHSRGYEQYF. As DNA, the CDR3 is TGTGCCAGCAGTCATAGCAGAGGCTACGAGCAGTACTTC.